One and the same sample provided the 19 T cell receptor beta chains below, sequenced in a study of OX40 agonist ivuxolimab in advanced cancers. Data came from immunoSEQ multiplex PCR; TCRdb stores just in-frame clones and leaves some out. Seen here are about 84,000 clones, around 84% observed once, and the top ten hold roughly 2.5%. Here the sequenced sample was CD4+ or CD8+ T cells sorted from blood, taken in a trial of the OX40 agonist ivuxolimab. The receptors originated from an adult with an advanced solid tumor such as melanoma, head and neck, liver or kidney cancer.

This clone was detected a few times. The V call is TRBV7-8, the J call TRBJ2-7; D perhaps matches TRBD1 (5 bases). CDR1 and CDR2 from the germline V gene are SGHVS and FQNEAQ. This CDR3 has 15 amino acids. V lost 5 bases to trimming and J lost 3 bases, with 17 bases between them. Here the CDR3 reads CASSPQGGTHYEQYF. The CDR3 DNA reads TGTGCCAGCAGCCCCCAGGGCGGTACTCACTACGAGCAGTACTTC.

V usage is TRBV7-2 and J usage is TRBJ2-3; D gene uncertain. CDR3 size: 12 residues. V was clipped by 2 bases and J by 6 bases, with 6 bases between them. Germline lookup yields CDR1 SGHTA and CDR2 FQGNSA. The CDR3 region has the DNA TGTGCCAGCAGCTTACAAGGGGATACGCAGTATTTT. As protein: CASSLQGDTQYF. The whole variable domain, remainder taken from reference TRBV7-2 and TRBJ2-3, is GAGVSQSPSNKVTEKGKDVELRCDPISGHTALYWYRQSLGQGLEFLIYFQGNSAPDKSGLPSDRFSAERTGGSVSTLTIQRTQQEDSAVYLCASSLQGDTQYFGPGTRLTVL.

This chain connects TRBV2 to TRBJ2-1, with D perhaps TRBD2 (6 bases). This CDR3 is built from 14 residues. The V end was cut by 7 bases, the J end by 1 base, with 11 bases between. CDR1 is SNHLY and CDR2 is FYNNEI in the germline V gene. The CDR3 bases are TGTGCCAGCAAGGAGGGGTCGTCCTACAATGAGCAGTTCTTC. It codes for CASKEGSSYNEQFF. The whole variable domain, remainder taken from reference TRBV2 and TRBJ2-1, is EPEVTQTPSHQVTQMGQEVILRCVPISNHLYFYWYRQILGQKVEFLVSFYNNEISEKSEIFDDQFSVERPDGSNFTLKIRSTKLEDSAMYFCASKEGSSYNEQFFGPGTRLTVL.

This clone came up a few times. The gene calls are TRBV7-9 and TRBJ1-2; the match to TRBD1 covers 9 bases. CDR3 length: 14 residues. V was pared by 5 bases and J by 7 bases, with 8 bases of the junction left unmatched. Looked up from germline, CDR1 is SEHNR and CDR2 is FQNEAQ (reference sequence). In DNA form, the CDR3 reads TGTGCCAGCAGCCGGGACAGGGCTAAGCTTGGCTACACCTTC. Its translation: CASSRDRAKLGYTF.

V is TRBV5-1 and J is TRBJ1-1; D is ambiguous. Trimming pared 4 bases from V and 2 bases from J, leaving 6 bases between. CDR3 length: 12 residues. Germline V gives CDR1 SGHRS, CDR2 YFSETQ. For the CDR3, the DNA is TGCGCCAGCAGCGAAACAAACACTGAAGCTTTCTTT. This sequence encodes CASSETNTEAFF.

This rearrangement joins TRBV5-5 to TRBJ1-1; maybe TRBD1 (5 bases). Germline V gene data show CDR1 as SGHKS and CDR2 as YYEKEE (reference sequence). Trimming shortened V by 5 bases and J by 3 bases, and 11 bases separated the two germline ends. This CDR3 comprises 13 residues. CDR3 amino acids: CASRVRADTEAFF. The CDR3 DNA is TGTGCCAGCAGGGTCAGGGCCGACACTGAAGCTTTCTTT.

V gene TRBV6-5 combines with J gene TRBJ2-7, with TRBD1 matching 9 bases. V lost 5 bases, J lost 3 bases, and 8 bases stayed unmatched. This CDR3 spans 15 amino acids. Per the germline V gene, CDR1 is MNHEY and CDR2 is SVGAGI. This chain's CDR3 is CASSRQGVSFYEQYF. The CDR3 DNA reads as TGTGCCAGCAGTCGACAGGGGGTTAGTTTCTACGAGCAGTACTTC.

This clone was detected a few times. The chain combines TRBV7-2 with TRBJ1-6; 9 bases align to TRBD1. Germline V gene lookup returns CDR1 SGHTA and CDR2 FQGNSA. Trimming removed 5 bases from V and 9 bases from J; junction bases left unmatched: 8. CDR3 length: 15 residues. Here the CDR3 DNA reads TGTGCCAGCAGCCCCACGGGACAGGGAGGTTCACCCCTCCACTTT. This codes for CASSPTGQGGSPLHF.

This clone came up many times. This chain connects TRBV6-6 to TRBJ2-4; D possibly uses TRBD1 or TRBD2 (5 bases each). The CDR3 has 13 residues. Germline V lookup: CDR1 MNHNY, CDR2 SVGAGI (reference sequence). Trimming pared 2 bases from V and 7 bases from J, leaving 9 bases between. CDR3 bases: TGTGCCAGCAGTTACGGGGGTGAGAACATTCAGTACTTC. Translation: CASSYGGENIQYF.

V is TRBV7-2 and J is TRBJ2-2; no clear D. The V end was cut by 5 bases, the J end by 2 bases, with 9 bases between. Germline V gene sequence: CDR1 SGHTA, CDR2 FQGNSA. This CDR3 spans 14 amino acids. CDR3 DNA: TGTGCCAGCAGCCCGACGGCTAACACCGGGGAGCTGTTTTTT. Encoded protein: CASSPTANTGELFF.

The V gene is TRBV7-2, the J gene TRBJ1-2, with D possibly TRBD1 on 6 matching bases. The CDR3 spans 13 residues. V gave up 5 bases and J gave up 2 bases, with 9 bases separating them. The germline V gene encodes CDR1 SGHTA and CDR2 FQGNSA. The CDR3 reads CASSRTENYGYTF. Written as DNA, the CDR3 is TGTGCCAGCAGCAGGACAGAGAACTATGGCTACACCTTC. The full variable domain, in which reference TRBV7-2 and TRBJ1-2 provide the parts outside the CDR3, is GAGVSQSPSNKVTEKGKDVELRCDPISGHTALYWYRQSLGQGLEFLIYFQGNSAPDKSGLPSDRFSAERTGGSVSTLTIQRTQQEDSAVYLCASSRTENYGYTFGSGTRLTVV.

This clone was picked up a small number of times. This CDR3 reads CASSTAGVETQYF. The DNA of the CDR3 is TGTGCCAGCAGTACAGCGGGGGTGGAGACCCAGTACTTC. The genes are TRBV28 and TRBJ2-5, with 8 bases identical to TRBD2. Germline lookup yields CDR1 MDHEN and CDR2 SYDVKM. This CDR3 has 13 amino acids. V dropped 5 bases and J dropped 5; count of bases not matched to a gene: 4. The entire variable domain, with the rest obtained from reference TRBV28 and TRBJ2-5, is as follows: DVKVTQSSRYLVKRTGEKVFLECVQDMDHENMFWYRQDPGLGLRLIYFSYDVKMKEKGDIPEGYSVSREKKERFSLILESASTNQTSMYLCASSTAGVETQYFGPGTRLLVL.

The chain employs TRBV10-3 and TRBJ2-7; 8 nucleotides align to TRBD1. Trimming took 4 bases from V and 2 from J; bases not matched to a gene: 4. Germline CDR1 ENHRY, CDR2 SYGVKD. CDR3 size: 14 residues. The CDR3 DNA reads TGTGCCATCAGTGGGGCAGGGGGCGCCTACGAGCAGTACTTC. This sequence encodes CAISGAGGAYEQYF.

This chain uses TRBV21-1 with TRBJ2-5; the D segment call TRBD2 is taken from the table without a DNA check. TRBV21-1 represents a pseudogene. This CDR3 contains 14 residues. For the CDR3, the DNA is TGTGCCAGCAGCAAGGGTGTCGGAGGAGAGACCCAGTACTTC. Protein sequence: CASSKGVGGETQYF.

This sequence joins TRBV5-4 and TRBJ1-6, with 8 bases aligning to TRBD1. Losses at the gene ends were 3 bases for V and 4 bases for J; bases not matched to a gene: 3. This CDR3 is built from 15 residues. The germline V gene has CDR1 SGHNT and CDR2 YYREEE (reference sequence). The CDR3 is CASSSGQEYNSPLHF. CDR3 nucleotide sequence: TGTGCCAGCAGCTCGGGACAGGAGTATAATTCACCCCTCCACTTT.

The chain recombines TRBV10-3 with TRBJ2-7; D may be TRBD1 or TRBD2 (5 bases each). The germline V gene encodes CDR1 ENHRY and CDR2 SYGVKD. This CDR3 is built from 12 residues. The V end lost 8 bases, the J end lost 7 bases, and 15 bases lay between the germline ends. The CDR3 region is CAIASAGTEQYV. CDR3 bases: TGTGCCATCGCGTCGGCAGGGACGGAGCAGTACGTC.

The chain is built from TRBV6-1 and TRBJ2-1; 9 nucleotides align to TRBD1. Germline V gene lookup returns CDR1 MNHNS and CDR2 SASEGT. V was pared by 6 bases and J by 7 bases, with 10 bases of the junction left unmatched. The CDR3 is 15 amino acids. This chain's CDR3 is CASRGDREFRNEQFF. The CDR3 coding sequence is TGTGCCAGCAGGGGGGACAGGGAATTTAGAAATGAGCAGTTCTTC.

V usage is TRBV9 and J usage is TRBJ1-6; D unclear. The CDR3 is 14 residues long. V shed 0 bases and J shed 7 bases, with 8 bases lying between them. CDR1 is SGDLS and CDR2 is YYNGEE in the germline V gene. This chain's CDR3 is CASSVALGNSPLHF. The DNA of the CDR3 is TGTGCCAGCAGCGTAGCTTTAGGGAATTCACCCCTCCACTTT.

The J gene is TRBJ1-6, the V gene TRBV6-1; maybe TRBD1 (5 bases). The germline V gene has CDR1 MNHNS and CDR2 SASEGT. This CDR3 spans 13 amino acids. V shed 3 bases and J shed 5 bases, with 5 bases lying between them. Written as DNA, the CDR3 is TGTGCCAGCAGTGACAGGGATAATTCACCCCTCCACTTT. Its translation is CASSDRDNSPLHF.